The present T cell receptor (beta chain) was sequenced within a study of blood T cell repertoires in COVID-19. Study at large: The samples span acute and convalescent COVID-19 from the United States, Italy and Spain. T cells, B-cell-depleted T cells, or PBMCs provided the cDNA or gDNA that served as material.

Authors' processing steps: Reference gene primer amplification gave nucleated cell count estimates. Data came from immunoSEQ multiplex PCR; TCRdb stores just in-frame clones and leaves some out. For V, J and clone size, that table is used; D and trimming come from the DNA. Here the sample spans roughly 57,000 clones, roughly 86% being singletons. The CDR3 runs 13 residues. V lost 0 bases, J lost 10 bases, and 9 bases lay in between. Germline CDR1 and CDR2: LGHDT and YNNKEL (reference sequence). The source of this sequence is a man between 60 and 70 years old with active or convalescent COVID-19. The specimen was peripheral blood. V and J are TRBV3-1 (or the pseudogene TRBV3-2) and TRBJ1-4; no firm D call. The CDR3 DNA sequence: TGTGCCAGCAGCCAAGAATCTGCGAGAAAACTGTTTTTT. It specifies CASSQESARKLFF.